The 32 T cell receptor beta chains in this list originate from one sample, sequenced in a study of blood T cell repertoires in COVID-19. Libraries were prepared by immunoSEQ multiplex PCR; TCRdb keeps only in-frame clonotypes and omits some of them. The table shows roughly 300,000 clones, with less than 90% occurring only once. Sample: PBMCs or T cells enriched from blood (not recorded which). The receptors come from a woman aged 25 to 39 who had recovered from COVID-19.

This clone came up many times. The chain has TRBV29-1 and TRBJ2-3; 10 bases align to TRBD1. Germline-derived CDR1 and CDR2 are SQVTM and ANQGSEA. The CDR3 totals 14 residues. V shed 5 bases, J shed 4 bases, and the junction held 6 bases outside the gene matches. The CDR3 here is CSVRGTGVPDTQYF. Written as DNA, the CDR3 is TGCAGCGTTAGGGGGACAGGGGTCCCAGATACGCAGTATTTT.

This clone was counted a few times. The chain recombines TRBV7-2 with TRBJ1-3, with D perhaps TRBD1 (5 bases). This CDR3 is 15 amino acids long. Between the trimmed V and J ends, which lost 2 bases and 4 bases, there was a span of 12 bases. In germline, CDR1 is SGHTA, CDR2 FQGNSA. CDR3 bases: TGTGCCAGCAGCTTATCATCAGGGTCGGGAAACACCATATATTTT. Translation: CASSLSSGSGNTIYF.

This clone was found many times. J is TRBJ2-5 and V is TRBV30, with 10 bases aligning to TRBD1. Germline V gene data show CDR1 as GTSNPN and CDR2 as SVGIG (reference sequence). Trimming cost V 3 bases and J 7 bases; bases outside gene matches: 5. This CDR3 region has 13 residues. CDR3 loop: CAWSRQGAGTQYF. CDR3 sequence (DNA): TGTGCCTGGAGCAGACAGGGGGCGGGGACCCAGTACTTC.

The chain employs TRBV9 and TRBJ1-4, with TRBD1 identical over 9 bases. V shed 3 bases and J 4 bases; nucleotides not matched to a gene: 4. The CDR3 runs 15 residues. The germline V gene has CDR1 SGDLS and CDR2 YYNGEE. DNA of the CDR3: TGTGCCAGCAGCGAGATGACAGGGGGTAATGAAAAACTGTTTTTT. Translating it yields CASSEMTGGNEKLFF.

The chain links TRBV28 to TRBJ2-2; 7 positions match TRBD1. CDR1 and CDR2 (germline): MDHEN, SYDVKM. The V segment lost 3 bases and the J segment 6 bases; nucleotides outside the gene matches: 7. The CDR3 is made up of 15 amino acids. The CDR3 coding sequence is TGTGCCAGCAGTTTTCAAGGGGGCTTGGCCGGGGAGCTGTTTTTT. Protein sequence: CASSFQGGLAGELFF.

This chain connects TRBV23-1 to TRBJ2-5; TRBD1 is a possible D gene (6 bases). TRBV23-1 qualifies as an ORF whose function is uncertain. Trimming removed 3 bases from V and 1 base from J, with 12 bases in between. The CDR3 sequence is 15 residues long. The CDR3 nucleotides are TGCGCCAGCAGTCACCCCCCGGACAGCCAAGAGACCCAGTACTTC. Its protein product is CASSHPPDSQETQYF.

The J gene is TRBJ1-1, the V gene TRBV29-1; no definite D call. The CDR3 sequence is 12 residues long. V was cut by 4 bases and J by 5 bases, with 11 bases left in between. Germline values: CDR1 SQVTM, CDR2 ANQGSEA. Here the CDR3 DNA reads TGCAGCGTTGCTTGGGAGTTGACTGAAGCTTTCTTT. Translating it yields CSVAWELTEAFF.

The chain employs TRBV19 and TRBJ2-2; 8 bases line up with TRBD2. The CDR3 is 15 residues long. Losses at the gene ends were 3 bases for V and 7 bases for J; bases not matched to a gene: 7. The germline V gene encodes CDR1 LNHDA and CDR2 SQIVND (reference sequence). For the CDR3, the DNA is TGTGCCAGTAGTATGAGCGGGGGTAATGTCGGGGAGCTGTTTTTT. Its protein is CASSMSGGNVGELFF.

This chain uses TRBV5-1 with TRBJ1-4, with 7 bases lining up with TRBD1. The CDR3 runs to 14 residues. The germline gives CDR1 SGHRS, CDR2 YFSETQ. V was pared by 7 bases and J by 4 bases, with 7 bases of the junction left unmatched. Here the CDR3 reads CASSMDRYNEKLFF. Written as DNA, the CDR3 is TGCGCCAGCTCCATGGACAGGTATAATGAAAAACTGTTTTTT. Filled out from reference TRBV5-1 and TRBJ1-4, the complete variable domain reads KAGVTQTPRYLIKTRGQQVTLSCSPISGHRSVSWYQQTPGQGLQFLFEYFSETQRNKGNFPGRFSGRQFSNSRSEMNVSTLELGDSALYLCASSMDRYNEKLFFGSGTQLSVL.

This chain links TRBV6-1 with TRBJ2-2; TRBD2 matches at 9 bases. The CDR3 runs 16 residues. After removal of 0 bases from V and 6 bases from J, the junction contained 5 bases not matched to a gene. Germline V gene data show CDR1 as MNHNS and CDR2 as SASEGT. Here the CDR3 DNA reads TGTGCCAGCAGTGAAGCAGCGGGGGGCGGGGCCGGGGAGCTGTTTTTT. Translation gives CASSEAAGGGAGELFF.

CDR3 coding DNA: TGTGCCAGCAGTGAAGACAGGGGAGGTTCCTACGAGCAGTACTTC. Translated: CASSEDRGGSYEQYF. This chain joins TRBV2 and TRBJ2-7, with a weak D call TRBD1 (7 bases). The CDR3 contains 15 residues. The V end lost 1 base, the J end lost 1 base, and 11 bases lay between the germline ends. The germline V gene encodes CDR1 SNHLY and CDR2 FYNNEI.

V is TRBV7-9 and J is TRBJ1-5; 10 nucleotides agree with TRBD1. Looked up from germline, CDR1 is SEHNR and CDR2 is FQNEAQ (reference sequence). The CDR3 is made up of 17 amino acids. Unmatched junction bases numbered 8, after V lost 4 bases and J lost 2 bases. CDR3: CASSSGQGEGGNQPQHF. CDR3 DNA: TGTGCCAGCAGCTCAGGACAGGGGGAAGGGGGCAATCAGCCCCAGCATTTT.

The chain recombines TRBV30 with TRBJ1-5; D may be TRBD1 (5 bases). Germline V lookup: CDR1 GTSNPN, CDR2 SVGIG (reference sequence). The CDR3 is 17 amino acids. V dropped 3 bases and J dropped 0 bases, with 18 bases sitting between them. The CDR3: CAWSAVRGVYSNQPQHF. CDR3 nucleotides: TGTGCCTGGAGCGCCGTGCGGGGGGTATATAGCAATCAGCCCCAGCATTTT.

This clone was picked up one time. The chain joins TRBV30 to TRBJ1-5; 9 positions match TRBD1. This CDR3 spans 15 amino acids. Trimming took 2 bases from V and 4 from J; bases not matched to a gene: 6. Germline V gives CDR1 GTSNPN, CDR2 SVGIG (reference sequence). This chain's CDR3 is CAWSMGQGPNQPQHF. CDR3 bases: TGTGCCTGGAGTATGGGACAGGGACCGAATCAGCCCCAGCATTTT.

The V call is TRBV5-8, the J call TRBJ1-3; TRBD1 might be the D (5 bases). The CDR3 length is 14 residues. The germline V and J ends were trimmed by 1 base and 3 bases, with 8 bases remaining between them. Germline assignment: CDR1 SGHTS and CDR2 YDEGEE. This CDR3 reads CASSLRGLGNTIYF. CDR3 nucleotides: TGTGCCAGCAGCTTGAGGGGACTTGGAAACACCATATATTTT. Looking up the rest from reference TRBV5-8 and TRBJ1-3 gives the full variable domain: EAGVTQSPTHLIKTRGQQATLRCSPISGHTSVYWYQQALGLGLQFLLWYDEGEERNRGNFPPRFSGRQFPNYSSELNVNALELEDSALYLCASSLRGLGNTIYFGEGSWLTVV.

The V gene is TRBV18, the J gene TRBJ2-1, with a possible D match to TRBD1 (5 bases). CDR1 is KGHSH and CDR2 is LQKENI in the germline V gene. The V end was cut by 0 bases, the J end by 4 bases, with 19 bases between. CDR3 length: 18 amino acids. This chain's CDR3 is CASSPPLEAGPQYNEQFF. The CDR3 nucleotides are TGTGCCAGCTCACCACCTCTAGAGGCAGGGCCTCAATACAATGAGCAGTTCTTC.

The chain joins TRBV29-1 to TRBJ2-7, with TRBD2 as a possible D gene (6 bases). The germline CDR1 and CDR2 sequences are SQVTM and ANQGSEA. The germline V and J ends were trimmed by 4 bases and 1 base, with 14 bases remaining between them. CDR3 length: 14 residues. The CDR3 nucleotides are TGCAGCGTTGGGGGGGTAGGGATGTCCTACGAGCAGTACTTC. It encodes CSVGGVGMSYEQYF.

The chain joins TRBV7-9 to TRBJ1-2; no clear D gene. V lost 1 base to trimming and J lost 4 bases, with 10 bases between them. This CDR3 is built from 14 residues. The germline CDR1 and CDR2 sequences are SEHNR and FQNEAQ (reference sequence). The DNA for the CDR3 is TGTGCCAGCAGCTTAGGAGGCGGCGGCTATGGCTACACCTTC. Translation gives CASSLGGGGYGYTF.

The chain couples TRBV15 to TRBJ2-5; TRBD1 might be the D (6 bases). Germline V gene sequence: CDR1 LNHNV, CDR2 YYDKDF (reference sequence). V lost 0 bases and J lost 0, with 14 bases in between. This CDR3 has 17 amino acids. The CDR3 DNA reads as TGTGCCACCAGCAGAGAGGGACACGGACCGTACCAAGAGACCCAGTACTTC. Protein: CATSREGHGPYQETQYF.

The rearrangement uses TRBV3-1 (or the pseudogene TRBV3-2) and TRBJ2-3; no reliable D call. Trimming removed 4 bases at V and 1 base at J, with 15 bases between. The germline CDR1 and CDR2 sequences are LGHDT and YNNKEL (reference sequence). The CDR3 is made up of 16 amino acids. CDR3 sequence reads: CASSRSIAARTDTQYF. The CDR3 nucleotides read TGTGCCAGCAGCCGGTCTATTGCGGCTCGCACAGATACGCAGTATTTT.

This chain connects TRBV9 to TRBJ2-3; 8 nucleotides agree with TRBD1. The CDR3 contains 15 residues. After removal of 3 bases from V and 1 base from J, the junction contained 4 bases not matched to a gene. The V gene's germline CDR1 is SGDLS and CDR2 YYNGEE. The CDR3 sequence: CASSGDRGRTDTQYF. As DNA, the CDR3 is TGTGCCAGCAGCGGAGACAGGGGACGCACAGATACGCAGTATTTT.

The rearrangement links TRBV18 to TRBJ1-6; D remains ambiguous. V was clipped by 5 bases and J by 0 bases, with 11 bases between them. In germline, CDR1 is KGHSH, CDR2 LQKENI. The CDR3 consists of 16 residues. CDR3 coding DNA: TGTGCCAGCTCAGCGGACTTGAGCTCCTATAATTCACCCCTCCACTTT. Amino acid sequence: CASSADLSSYNSPLHF.

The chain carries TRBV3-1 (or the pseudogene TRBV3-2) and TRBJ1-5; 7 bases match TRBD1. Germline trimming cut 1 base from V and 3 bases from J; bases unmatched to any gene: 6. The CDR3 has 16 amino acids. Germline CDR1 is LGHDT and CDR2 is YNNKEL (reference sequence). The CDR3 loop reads CASSQGRTGLNQPQHF. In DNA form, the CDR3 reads TGTGCCAGCAGCCAAGGTAGGACAGGCCTCAATCAGCCCCAGCATTTT.

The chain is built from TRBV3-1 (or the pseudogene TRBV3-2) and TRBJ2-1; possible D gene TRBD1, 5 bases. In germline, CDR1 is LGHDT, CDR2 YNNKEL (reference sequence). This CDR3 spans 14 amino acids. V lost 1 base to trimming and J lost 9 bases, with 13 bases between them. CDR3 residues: CASSQGLDRGEQFF. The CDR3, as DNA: TGTGCCAGCAGCCAAGGATTGGATAGGGGTGAGCAGTTCTTC.

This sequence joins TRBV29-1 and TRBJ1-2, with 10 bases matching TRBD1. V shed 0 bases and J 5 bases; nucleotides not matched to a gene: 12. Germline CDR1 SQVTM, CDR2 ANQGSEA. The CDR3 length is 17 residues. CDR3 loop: CSVEDTGQGSWRYGYTF. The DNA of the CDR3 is TGCAGCGTTGAAGATACGGGACAGGGGTCCTGGAGGTATGGCTACACCTTC.

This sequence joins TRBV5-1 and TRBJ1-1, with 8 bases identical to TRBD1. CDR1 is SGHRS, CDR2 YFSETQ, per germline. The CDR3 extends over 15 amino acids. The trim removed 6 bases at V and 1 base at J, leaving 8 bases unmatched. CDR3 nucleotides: TGCGCCAGCATACACGGTGGGACAGGGAACACTGAAGCTTTCTTT. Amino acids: CASIHGGTGNTEAFF.

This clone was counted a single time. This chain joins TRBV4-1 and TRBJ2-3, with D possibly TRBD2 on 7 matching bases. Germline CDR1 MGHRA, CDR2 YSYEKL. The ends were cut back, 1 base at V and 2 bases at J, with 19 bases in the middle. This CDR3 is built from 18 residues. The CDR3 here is CASSQGGRGQGPTDTQYF. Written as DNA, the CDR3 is TGCGCCAGCAGCCAAGGGGGGCGGGGGCAGGGACCCACAGATACGCAGTATTTT.

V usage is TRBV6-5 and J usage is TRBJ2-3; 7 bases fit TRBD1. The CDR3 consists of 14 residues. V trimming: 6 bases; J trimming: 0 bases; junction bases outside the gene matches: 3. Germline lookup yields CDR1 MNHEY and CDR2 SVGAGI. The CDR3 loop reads CASRDRPSTDTQYF. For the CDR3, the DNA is TGTGCCAGCAGGGACAGGCCTAGCACAGATACGCAGTATTTT.

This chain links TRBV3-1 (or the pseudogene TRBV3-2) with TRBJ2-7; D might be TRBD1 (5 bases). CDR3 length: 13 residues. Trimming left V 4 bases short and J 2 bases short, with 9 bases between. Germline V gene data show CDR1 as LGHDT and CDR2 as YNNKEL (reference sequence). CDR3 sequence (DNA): TGTGCCAGCAGCCCGACAGTCCCCTACGAGCAGTACTTC. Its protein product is CASSPTVPYEQYF.

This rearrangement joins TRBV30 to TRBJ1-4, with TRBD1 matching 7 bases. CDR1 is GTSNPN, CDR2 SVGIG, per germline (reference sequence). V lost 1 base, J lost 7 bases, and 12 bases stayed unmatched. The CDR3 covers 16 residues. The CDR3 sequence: CAWSGLATGYFEKLFF. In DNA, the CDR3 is TGTGCCTGGAGTGGTTTAGCGACAGGGTATTTTGAAAAACTGTTTTTT.

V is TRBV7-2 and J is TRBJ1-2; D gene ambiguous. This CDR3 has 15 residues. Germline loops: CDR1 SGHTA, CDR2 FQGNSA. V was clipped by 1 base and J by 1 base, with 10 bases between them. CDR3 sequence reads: CASSLDPRINYGYTF. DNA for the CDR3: TGTGCCAGCAGCTTAGACCCGAGGATTAACTATGGCTACACCTTC.

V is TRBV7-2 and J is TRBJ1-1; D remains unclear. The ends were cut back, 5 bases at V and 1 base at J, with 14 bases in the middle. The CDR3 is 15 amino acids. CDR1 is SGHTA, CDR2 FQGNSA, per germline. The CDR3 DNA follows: TGTGCCAGCAGCGTGGATAAAGGGAGGAACACTGAAGCTTTCTTT. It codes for CASSVDKGRNTEAFF.